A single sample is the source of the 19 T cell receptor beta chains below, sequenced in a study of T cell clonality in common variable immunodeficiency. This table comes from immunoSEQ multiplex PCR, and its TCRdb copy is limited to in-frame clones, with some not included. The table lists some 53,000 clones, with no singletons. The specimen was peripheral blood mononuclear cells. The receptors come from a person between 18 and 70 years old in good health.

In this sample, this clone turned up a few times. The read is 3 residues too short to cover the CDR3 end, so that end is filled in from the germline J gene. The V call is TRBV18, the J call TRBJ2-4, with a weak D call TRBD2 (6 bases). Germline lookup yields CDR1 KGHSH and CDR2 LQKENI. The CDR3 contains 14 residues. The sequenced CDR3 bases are TGTGCCAGCTCACCCCCGGGCGGGGTTATCGGT. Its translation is CASSPPGGVIG. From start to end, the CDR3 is CASSPPGGVIGQYF.

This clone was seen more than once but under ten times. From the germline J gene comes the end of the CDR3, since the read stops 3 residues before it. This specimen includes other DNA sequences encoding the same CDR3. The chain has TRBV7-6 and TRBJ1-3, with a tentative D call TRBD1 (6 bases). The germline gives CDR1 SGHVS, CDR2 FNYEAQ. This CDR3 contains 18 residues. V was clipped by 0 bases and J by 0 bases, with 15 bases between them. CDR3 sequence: CASSLAPQGQSSGNTIYF. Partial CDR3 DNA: TGTGCCAGCAGCTTAGCGCCACAGGGCCAAAGCTCTGGAAACACC.

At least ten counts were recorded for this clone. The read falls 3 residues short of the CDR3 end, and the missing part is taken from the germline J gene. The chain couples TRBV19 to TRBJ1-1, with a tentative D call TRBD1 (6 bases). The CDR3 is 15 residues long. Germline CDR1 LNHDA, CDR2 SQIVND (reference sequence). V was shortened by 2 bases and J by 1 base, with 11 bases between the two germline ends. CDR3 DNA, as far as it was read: TGTGCCAGTAGTATATACAGGGAACGGAACACTGAA. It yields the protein CASSIYRERNTE. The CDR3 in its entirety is CASSIYRERNTEAFF.

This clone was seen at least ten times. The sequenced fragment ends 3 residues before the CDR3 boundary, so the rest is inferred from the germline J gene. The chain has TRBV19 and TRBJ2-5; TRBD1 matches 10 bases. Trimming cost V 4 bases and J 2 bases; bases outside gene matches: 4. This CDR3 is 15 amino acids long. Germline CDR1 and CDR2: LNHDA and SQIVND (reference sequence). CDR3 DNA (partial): TGTGCCAGTAGTAGGGGACAGGGGAGACAAGAGACC. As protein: CASSRGQGRQET. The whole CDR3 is CASSRGQGRQETQYF.

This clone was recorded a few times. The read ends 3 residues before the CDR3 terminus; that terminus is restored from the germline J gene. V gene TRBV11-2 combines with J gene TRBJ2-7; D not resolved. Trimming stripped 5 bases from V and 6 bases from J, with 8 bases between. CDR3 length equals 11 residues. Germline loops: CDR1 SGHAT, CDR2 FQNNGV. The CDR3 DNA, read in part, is TGTGCCAGCAGCGAGCTGTCCGAG. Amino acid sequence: CASSELSE. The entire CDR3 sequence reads CASSELSEQYF.

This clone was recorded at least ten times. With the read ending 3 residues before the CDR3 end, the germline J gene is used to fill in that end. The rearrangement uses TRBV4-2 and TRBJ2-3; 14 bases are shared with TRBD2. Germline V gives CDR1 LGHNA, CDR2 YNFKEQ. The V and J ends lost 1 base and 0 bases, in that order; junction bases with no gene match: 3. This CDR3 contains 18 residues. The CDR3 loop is CASSQGLAGGPSTDTQYF. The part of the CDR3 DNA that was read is TGTGCCAGCAGCCAAGGACTAGCGGGAGGGCCTAGCACAGATACG.

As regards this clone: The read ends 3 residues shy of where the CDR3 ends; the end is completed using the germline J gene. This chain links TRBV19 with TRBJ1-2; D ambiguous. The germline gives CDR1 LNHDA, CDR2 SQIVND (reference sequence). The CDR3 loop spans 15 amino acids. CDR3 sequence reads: CASSPGSDIYNDYTF. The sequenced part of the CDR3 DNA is TGTGCCAGTAGTCCCGGAAGTGACATCTACAATGAC.

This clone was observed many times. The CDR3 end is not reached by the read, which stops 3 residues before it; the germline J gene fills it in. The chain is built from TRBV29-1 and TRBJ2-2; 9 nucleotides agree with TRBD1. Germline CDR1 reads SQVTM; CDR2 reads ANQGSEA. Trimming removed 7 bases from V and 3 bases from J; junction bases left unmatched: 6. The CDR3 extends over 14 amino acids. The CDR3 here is CSGHRGRDTGELFF. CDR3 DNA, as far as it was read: TGCAGCGGGCACAGGGGGCGCGACACCGGGGAG.

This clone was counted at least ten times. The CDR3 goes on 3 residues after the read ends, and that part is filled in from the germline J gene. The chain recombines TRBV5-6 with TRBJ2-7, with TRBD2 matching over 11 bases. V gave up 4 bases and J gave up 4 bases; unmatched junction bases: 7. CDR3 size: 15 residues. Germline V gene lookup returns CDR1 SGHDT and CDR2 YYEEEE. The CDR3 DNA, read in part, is TGTGCCAGCAGCCGCCCGGGACTAGCGGATTACGAG. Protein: CASSRPGLADYE. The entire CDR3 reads CASSRPGLADYEQYF.

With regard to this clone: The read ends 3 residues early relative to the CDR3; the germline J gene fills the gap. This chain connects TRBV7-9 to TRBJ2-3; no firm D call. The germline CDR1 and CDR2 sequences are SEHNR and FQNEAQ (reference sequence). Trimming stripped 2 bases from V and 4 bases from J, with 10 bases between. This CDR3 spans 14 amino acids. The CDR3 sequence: CASSLNDFSDTQYF. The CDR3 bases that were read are TGTGCCAGCAGCTTAAACGACTTTTCAGATACG. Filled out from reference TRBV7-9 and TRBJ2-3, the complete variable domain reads DTGVSQNPRHKITKRGQNVTFRCDPISEHNRLYWYRQTLGQGPEFLTYFQNEAQLEKSRLLSDRFSAERPKGSFSTLEIQRTEQGDSAMYLCASSLNDFSDTQYFGPGTRLTVL.

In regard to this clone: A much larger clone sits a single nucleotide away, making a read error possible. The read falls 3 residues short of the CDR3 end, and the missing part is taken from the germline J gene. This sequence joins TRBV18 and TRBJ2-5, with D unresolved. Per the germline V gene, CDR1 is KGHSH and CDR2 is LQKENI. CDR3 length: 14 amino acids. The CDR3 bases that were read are TGTGCCTGCTCACTGGCTTCAGGTCAAGAGACC. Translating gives CACSLASGQET. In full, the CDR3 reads CACSLASGQETQYF. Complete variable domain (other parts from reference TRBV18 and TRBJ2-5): NAGVMQNPRHLVRRRGQEARLRCSPMKGHSHVYWYRQLPEEGLKFMVYLQKENIIDESGMPKERFSAEFPKEGPSILRIQQVVRGDSAAYFCACSLASGQETQYFGPGTRLLVL.

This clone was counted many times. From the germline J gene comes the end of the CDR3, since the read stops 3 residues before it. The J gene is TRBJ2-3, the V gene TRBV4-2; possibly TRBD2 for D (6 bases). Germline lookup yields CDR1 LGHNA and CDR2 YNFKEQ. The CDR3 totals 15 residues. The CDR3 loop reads CASSREGGYQETQYF. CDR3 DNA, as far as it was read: TGTGCCAGCAGCCGAGAAGGAGGGTACCAAGAGACG.

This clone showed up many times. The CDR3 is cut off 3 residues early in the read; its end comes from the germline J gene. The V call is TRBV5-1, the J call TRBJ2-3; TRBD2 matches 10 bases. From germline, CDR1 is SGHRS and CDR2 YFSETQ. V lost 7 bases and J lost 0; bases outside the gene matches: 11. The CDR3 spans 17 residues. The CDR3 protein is CASLPGLASPSTDTQYF. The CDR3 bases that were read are TGCGCCAGCTTACCGGGACTAGCGAGCCCTAGCACAGATACG. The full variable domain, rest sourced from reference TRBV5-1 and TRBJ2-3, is KAGVTQTPRYLIKTRGQQVTLSCSPISGHRSVSWYQQTPGQGLQFLFEYFSETQRNKGNFPGRFSGRQFSNSRSEMNVSTLELGDSALYLCASLPGLASPSTDTQYFGPGTRLTVL.

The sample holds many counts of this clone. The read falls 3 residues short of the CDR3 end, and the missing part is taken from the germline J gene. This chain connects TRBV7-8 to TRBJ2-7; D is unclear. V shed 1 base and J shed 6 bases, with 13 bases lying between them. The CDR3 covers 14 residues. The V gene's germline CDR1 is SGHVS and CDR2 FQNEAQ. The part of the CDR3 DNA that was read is TGTGCCAGCAGCTTAGGTCAGGCTTACTCCGAG. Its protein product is CASSLGQAYSE. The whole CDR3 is CASSLGQAYSEQYF.

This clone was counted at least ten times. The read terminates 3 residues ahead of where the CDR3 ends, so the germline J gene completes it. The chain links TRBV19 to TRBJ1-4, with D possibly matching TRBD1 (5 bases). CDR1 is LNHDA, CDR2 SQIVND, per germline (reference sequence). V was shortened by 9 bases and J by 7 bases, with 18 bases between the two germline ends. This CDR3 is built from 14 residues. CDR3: CASSGGVIREKLFF. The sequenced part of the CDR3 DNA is TGTGCCAGCTCGGGAGGGGTTATCCGTGAAAAA. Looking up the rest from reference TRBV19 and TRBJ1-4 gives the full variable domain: DGGITQSPKYLFRKEGQNVTLSCEQNLNHDAMYWYRQDPGQGLRLIYYSQIVNDFQKGDIAEGYSVSREKKESFPLTVTSAQKNPTAFYLCASSGGVIREKLFFGSGTQLSVL.

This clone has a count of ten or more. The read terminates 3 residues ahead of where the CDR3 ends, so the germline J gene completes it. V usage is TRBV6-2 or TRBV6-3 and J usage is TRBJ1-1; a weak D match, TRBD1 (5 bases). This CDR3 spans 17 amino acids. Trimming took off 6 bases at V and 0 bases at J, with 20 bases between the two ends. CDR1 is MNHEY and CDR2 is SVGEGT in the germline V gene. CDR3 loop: CASSRPGGGYMNTEAFF. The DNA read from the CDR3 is TGTGCCAGCAGCCGGCCCGGGGGAGGATATATGAACACTGAA.

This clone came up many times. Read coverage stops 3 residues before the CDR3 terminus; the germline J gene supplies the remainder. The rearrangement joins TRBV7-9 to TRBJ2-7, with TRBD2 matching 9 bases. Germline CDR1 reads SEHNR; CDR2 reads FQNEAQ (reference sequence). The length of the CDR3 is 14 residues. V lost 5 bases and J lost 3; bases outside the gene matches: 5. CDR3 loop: CASSTWTSVYEQYF. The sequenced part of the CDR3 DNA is TGTGCCAGCAGCACATGGACTAGCGTCTACGAG. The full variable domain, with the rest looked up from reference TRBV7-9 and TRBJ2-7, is DTGVSQNPRHKITKRGQNVTFRCDPISEHNRLYWYRQTLGQGPEFLTYFQNEAQLEKSRLLSDRFSAERPKGSFSTLEIQRTEQGDSAMYLCASSTWTSVYEQYFGPGTRLTVT.

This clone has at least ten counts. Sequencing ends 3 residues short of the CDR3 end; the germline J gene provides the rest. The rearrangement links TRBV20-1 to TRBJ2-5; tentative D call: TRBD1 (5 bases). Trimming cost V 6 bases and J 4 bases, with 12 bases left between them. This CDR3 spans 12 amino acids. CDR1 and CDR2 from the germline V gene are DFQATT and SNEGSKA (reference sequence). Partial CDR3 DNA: TGCAGTGCACAGGTGGGTCGAGAGACC. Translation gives CSAQVGRET. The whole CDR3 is CSAQVGRETQYF.

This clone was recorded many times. The CDR3: CSASGGTDTQYF. The sequenced CDR3 bases are TGCAGTGCTAGCGGGGGCACAGATACG. The rearrangement joins TRBV20-1 to TRBJ2-3, with D tentatively TRBD2 (5 bases). The read is 3 residues too short to cover the CDR3 end, so that end is filled in from the germline J gene. This CDR3 is built from 12 residues. The germline V gene encodes CDR1 DFQATT and CDR2 SNEGSKA (reference sequence). Trimming pared 3 bases from V and 1 base from J, leaving 5 bases between.